Sequencing of this T cell receptor beta chain was carried out in a study of T cells in Graves' hyperthyroidism and ophthalmopathy. The germline V and J ends were trimmed by 6 bases and 9 bases, with 11 bases remaining between them. Germline CDR1 is MNHNS and CDR2 is SASEGT. The CDR3 runs to 11 residues. Amplification of TCR beta CDR3 regions was performed using RNA transcripts as template. A first-round RT-PCR of the TCR CDR3 used the HTBI primer set. TCRdb re-called the multiplex PCR reads through MiXCR, storing one row per CDR3 protein. Among about 550,000 distinct CDR3 sequences listed, around 20% were seen once. Worth noting for this clonotype: As yet, its antigen is unknown.

Study-wide results and caveats: A model of 13 V-J features distinguished ophthalmopathy from stable hyperthyroidism.

The TCR sequence derives from a man younger than 30 with Graves' hyperthyroidism. The sequenced material came from blood. The chain carries TRBV6-1 and TRBJ1-1; possibly TRBD1 for D (6 bases). CDR3 residues: CASRRTDQAFF. In DNA, the CDR3 is TGTGCCAGCAGGAGGACAGATCAAGCTTTCTTT.